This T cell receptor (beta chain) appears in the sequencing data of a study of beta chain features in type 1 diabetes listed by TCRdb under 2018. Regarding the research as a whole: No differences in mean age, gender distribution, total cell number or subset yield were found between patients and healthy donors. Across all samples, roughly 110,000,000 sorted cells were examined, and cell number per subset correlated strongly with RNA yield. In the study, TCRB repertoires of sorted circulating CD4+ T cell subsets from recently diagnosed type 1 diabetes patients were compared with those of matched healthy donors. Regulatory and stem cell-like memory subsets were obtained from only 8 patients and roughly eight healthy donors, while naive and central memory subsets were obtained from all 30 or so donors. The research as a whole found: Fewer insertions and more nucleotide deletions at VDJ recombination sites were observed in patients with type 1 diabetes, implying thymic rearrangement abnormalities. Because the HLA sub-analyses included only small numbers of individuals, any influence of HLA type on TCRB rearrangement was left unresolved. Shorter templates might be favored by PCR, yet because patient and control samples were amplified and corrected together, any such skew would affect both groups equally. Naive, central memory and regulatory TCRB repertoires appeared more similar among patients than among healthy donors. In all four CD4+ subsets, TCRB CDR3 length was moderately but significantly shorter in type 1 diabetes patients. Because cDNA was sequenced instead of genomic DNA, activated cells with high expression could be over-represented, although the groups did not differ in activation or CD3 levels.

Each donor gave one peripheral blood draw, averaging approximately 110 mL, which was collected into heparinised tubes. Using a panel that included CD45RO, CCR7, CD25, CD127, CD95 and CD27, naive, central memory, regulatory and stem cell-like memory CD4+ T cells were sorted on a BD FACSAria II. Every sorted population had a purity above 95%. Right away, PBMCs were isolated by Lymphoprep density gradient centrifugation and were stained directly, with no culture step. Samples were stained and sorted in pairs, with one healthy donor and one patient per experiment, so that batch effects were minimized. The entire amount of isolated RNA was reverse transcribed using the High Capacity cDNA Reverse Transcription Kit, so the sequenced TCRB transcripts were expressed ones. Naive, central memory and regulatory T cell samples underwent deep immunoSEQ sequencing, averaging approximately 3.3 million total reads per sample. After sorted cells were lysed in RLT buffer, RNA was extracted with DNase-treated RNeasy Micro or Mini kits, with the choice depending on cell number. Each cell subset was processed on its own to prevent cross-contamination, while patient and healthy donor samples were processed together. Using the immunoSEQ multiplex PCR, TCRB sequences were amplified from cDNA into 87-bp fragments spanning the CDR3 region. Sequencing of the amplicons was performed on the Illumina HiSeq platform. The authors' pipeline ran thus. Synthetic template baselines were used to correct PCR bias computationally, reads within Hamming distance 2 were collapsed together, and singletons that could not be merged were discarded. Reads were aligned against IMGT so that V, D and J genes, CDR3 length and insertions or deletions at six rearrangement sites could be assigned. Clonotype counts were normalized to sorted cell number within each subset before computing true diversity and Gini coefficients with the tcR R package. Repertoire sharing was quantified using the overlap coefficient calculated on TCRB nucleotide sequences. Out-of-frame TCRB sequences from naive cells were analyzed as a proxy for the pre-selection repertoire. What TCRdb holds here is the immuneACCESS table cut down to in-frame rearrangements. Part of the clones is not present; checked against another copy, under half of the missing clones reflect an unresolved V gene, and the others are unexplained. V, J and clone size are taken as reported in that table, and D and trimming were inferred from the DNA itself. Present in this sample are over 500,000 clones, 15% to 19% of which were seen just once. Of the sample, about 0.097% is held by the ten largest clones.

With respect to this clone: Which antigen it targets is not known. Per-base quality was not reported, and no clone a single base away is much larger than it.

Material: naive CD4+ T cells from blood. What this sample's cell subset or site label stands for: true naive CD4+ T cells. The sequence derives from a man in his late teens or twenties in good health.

Read as DNA, the sequence is TGCGCCAGCAGCTCCCCGACGGGCGCGGGGCTGTTTTTT. This encodes CASSSPTGAGLFF. The chain employs TRBV4-3 and TRBJ2-2; TRBD2 is perhaps the D gene, given 5 matching bases. Reading from cysteine to phenylalanine, the CDR3 counts 13 amino acids. Solely the CDR3 DNA is kept, with 39 bases framed from the first base. The junction carries 17 bases between V and J, which are trimmed by 5 bases and 13 bases respectively. According to the germline V gene, CDR1 reads LGHNA and CDR2 reads YSLEER.